These 11 T cell receptor beta chains were all obtained from the same sample, sequenced in a study of PD-1 blockade in classical Hodgkin lymphoma (TCRdb year 2020). Library construction relied on the immunoSEQ multiplex PCR assay. TCRdb obtained this table from immuneACCESS and retained in-frame rearrangements with V and J assigned. These tables miss some clones; where compared with another copy, unresolved V genes account for less than half of the shortfall, and the remainder is unexplained. The table for this sample lists 25,000 to 35,000 clones; roughly 80% of them were counted only once. The ten biggest clones cover about 0.59% of the sample. The sample's time point label, in plain terms: cycle 4 day 1 (C4D1), after 6 weeks of nivolumab. Every trial patient had relapsed following autologous stem cell transplantation, and prior brentuximab vedotin exposure was what differed among cohorts A, B and C. Magnetic negative selection with a Miltenyi CD4+ T cell isolation kit was used to purify CD4+ T cells from thawed PBMCs.

This material consisted of CD4+ T cells from blood, taken before the fourth cycle of nivolumab. The origin of the receptors is a human donor with classical Hodgkin lymphoma.

The genes are TRBV5-4 and TRBJ1-1; D gene unclear. V lost 5 bases and J 4 bases, leaving 9 bases between the germline ends. The CDR3 sequence is 12 residues long. The V gene's germline CDR1 is SGHNT and CDR2 YYREEE (reference sequence). The CDR3 loop is CASSSRSTEAFF. DNA for the CDR3: TGTGCCAGCAGTTCTCGATCCACTGAAGCTTTCTTT.

The chain links TRBV30 to TRBJ1-1, with D perhaps matching TRBD1 (5 bases). V gave up 3 bases and J gave up 1 base, with 15 bases separating them. Germline CDR1 is GTSNPN and CDR2 is SVGIG (reference sequence). The CDR3 contains 15 residues. The chain's CDR3 is CAWRPPGTANTEAFF. The CDR3 DNA follows: TGTGCCTGGAGGCCCCCCGGGACCGCGAACACTGAAGCTTTCTTT.

The V gene is TRBV10-1, the J gene TRBJ2-1; D is ambiguous. Germline assignment: CDR1 WNHNN and CDR2 SYGVQD (reference sequence). The length of the CDR3 is 15 residues. V was trimmed by 4 bases and J by 4 bases, leaving 14 bases between them. The CDR3 reads CASSVSGPPYNEQFF. CDR3 DNA sequence: TGCGCCAGCAGTGTGTCAGGTCCGCCTTACAATGAGCAGTTCTTC.

The chain combines TRBV30 with TRBJ1-1; 8 bases agree with TRBD1. Looked up from germline, CDR1 is GTSNPN and CDR2 is SVGIG (reference sequence). The CDR3 is 17 amino acids. V dropped 3 bases and J dropped 1; count of bases not matched to a gene: 13. CDR3 nucleotides: TGTGCCTGGAGCCGATTCGCGACAGGGGCTCAGAACACTGAAGCTTTCTTT. Translating it yields CAWSRFATGAQNTEAFF.

Points on this clone: Other DNA sequences in the same sample also yield this CDR3. The genes are TRBV5-1 and TRBJ1-4, with D possibly TRBD1 on 6 matching bases. The V end was cut by 2 bases, the J end by 4 bases, with 6 bases between. Germline CDR1 reads SGHRS; CDR2 reads YFSETQ. The length of the CDR3 is 13 residues. In DNA, the CDR3 is TGCGCCAGCAGCTTACAGGGTAATGAAAAACTGTTTTTT. It specifies CASSLQGNEKLFF.

The rearrangement joins TRBV5-1 to TRBJ2-7, with 7 positions matching TRBD1. With 0 bases clipped from V and 4 bases from J, the junction kept 7 bases outside the gene matches. CDR1 is SGHRS and CDR2 is YFSETQ in the germline V gene. This CDR3 is built from 15 residues. DNA for the CDR3: TGCGCCAGCAGCTTGGGACCCGGGACAGAATACGAGCAGTACTTC. It encodes CASSLGPGTEYEQYF.

This clone has a handful of counts. The chain links TRBV4-1 to TRBJ2-7; D possibly corresponds to TRBD1 (6 bases). V was cut by 1 base and J by 6 bases, with 19 bases left in between. The CDR3 length is 16 residues. CDR1 and CDR2 from the germline V gene are MGHRA and YSYEKL. The CDR3 DNA is TGCGCCAGCAGCCAAGGCATACAGGGTTCTCTGTCCGAGCAGTACTTC. The encoded protein is CASSQGIQGSLSEQYF.

The chain combines TRBV28 with TRBJ1-2, with 7 positions matching TRBD1. V gave up 3 bases and J gave up 6 bases; unmatched junction bases: 10. The germline CDR1 and CDR2 sequences are MDHEN and SYDVKM. CDR3 length: 15 amino acids. Here the CDR3 DNA reads TGTGCCAGCAGTTTGCTGAACAGGGGAGGGGATGGCTACACCTTC. Protein sequence: CASSLLNRGGDGYTF.

This rearrangement joins TRBV19 to TRBJ2-7; D gene uncertain. Germline V gene lookup returns CDR1 LNHDA and CDR2 SQIVND (reference sequence). The length of the CDR3 is 15 residues. Trimming removed 5 bases at V and 1 base at J, with 15 bases between. The DNA for the CDR3 is TGTGCCAGTAGTCGGACGTTAGTGGGATCCTACGAGCAGTACTTC. Translated, it gives CASSRTLVGSYEQYF.

This clone was observed a few times. The chain combines TRBV5-1 with TRBJ2-7; the match to TRBD1 covers 9 bases. The CDR3 runs to 16 residues. The germline gives CDR1 SGHRS, CDR2 YFSETQ. V trimming: 5 bases; J trimming: 1 base; junction bases outside the gene matches: 10. The CDR3 nucleotides read TGCGCCAGCAGGCGGGAAGCCGGGACAGGGTCCTACGAGCAGTACTTC. Translation gives CASRREAGTGSYEQYF.

The V call is TRBV7-9, the J call TRBJ1-1, with D maybe TRBD1 (5 bases). The germline CDR1 and CDR2 sequences are SEHNR and FQNEAQ (reference sequence). The CDR3 consists of 14 residues. Trimming took off 3 bases at V and 1 base at J, with 9 bases between the two ends. Here the CDR3 reads CASSLGTENTEAFF. CDR3 DNA: TGTGCCAGCAGCTTGGGGACGGAGAACACTGAAGCTTTCTTT. Full variable domain (missing parts from reference TRBV7-9 and TRBJ1-1): DTGVSQNPRHKITKRGQNVTFRCDPISEHNRLYWYRQTLGQGPEFLTYFQNEAQLEKSRLLSDRFSAERPKGSFSTLEIQRTEQGDSAMYLCASSLGTENTEAFFGQGTRLTVV.